This T cell receptor (beta chain) was captured by sequencing in a study of Tregs in tolerant kidney transplant recipients. Whole-study results and caveats: The small number of patients limits these findings pending further validation. Activated donor B cell expansion appeared to reveal the most relevant donor-specific TCRbeta repertoire. Biological reproducibility was not directly addressed, but technical replication error appeared minimal.

Germline V gene data show CDR1 as SNHLY and CDR2 as FYNNEI. The length of the CDR3 is 17 residues. V was shortened by 4 bases and J by 4 bases, with 17 bases between the two germline ends. For this clone: Its specificity is unknown.

This table comes from immunoSEQ multiplex PCR, and its TCRdb copy is limited to in-frame clones, with some not included. Of some 65,000 clones in the sample, 80% to 85% are singletons; the top ten hold roughly 4%. Unstimulated regulatory T cells (CD4+CD25+CD127-), CD4+CD25- non-regulatory cells, CD4 and CD8 cells were FACS-sorted from thawed PBMCs. The chain couples TRBV2 to TRBJ2-6; D may be TRBD1 (5 bases). The source is a human donor in good health. Sequencing was done on a sample of CD4+ T cells from blood. CDR3 region: CASSVWGLSMGANVLTF. The CDR3 nucleotides are TGTGCCAGCAGTGTATGGGGCCTTTCTATGGGGGCCAACGTCCTGACTTTC.